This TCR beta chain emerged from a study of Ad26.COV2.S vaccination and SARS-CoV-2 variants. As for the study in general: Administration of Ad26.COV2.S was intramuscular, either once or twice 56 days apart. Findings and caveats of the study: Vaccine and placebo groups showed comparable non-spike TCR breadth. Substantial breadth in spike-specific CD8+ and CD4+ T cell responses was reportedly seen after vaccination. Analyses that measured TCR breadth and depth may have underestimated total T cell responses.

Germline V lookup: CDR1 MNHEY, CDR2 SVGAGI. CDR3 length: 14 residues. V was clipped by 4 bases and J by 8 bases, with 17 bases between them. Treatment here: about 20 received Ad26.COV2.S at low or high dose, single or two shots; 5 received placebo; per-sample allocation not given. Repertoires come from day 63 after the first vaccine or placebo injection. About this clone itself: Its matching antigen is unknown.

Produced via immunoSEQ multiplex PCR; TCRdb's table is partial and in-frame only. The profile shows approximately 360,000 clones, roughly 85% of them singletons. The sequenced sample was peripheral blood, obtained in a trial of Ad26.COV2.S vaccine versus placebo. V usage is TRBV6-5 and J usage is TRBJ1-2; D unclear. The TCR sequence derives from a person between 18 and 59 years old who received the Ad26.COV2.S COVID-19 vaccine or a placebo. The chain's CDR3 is CASSSPRGLGGYTF. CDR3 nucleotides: TGTGCCAGCAGTTCCCCTAGAGGCCTGGGAGGCTACACCTTC.